These T cell receptor beta chains were read from a single sample in a study of blood T cell repertoires in COVID-19. TCRdb keeps only in-frame clones here, not all; method: immunoSEQ multiplex PCR. The repertoire holds some 200,000 clones, about 80% seen once, with over 6% in the top ten. Sequenced sample: peripheral blood. Source of these receptors: a woman older than 75 with COVID-19, enrolled during active disease. Each CDR3 is given with its conserved first and last residue. The D gene is left open where the match is weak. Size values are once, few and many counts, or a class for expanded clones, and some rows have none.

J | V | size | D | DNA | CDR3
TRBJ2-7 | TRBV27 | once | . | TGTGCCAGCAGTCCCTTCTCCTCCTACGAGCAGTACTTC | CASSPFSSYEQYF
TRBJ2-1 | TRBV5-4 | . | TRBD2 | TGTGCCAGCAATCCTAGCGGGGGGGCTTACTCCTACAATGAGCAGTTCTTC | CASNPSGGAYSYNEQFF
TRBJ2-1 | TRBV19 | . | TRBD1 | TGTGCCAGTAGTCCGCGGACAGGGGGGATCGTCTACAATGAGCAGTTCTTC | CASSPRTGGIVYNEQFF
TRBJ2-1 | TRBV9 | . | TRBD2 | TGTGCCAGCAGCGTAGCTTGGGGAGCGGGAGGGAATGAGCAGTTCTTC | CASSVAWGAGGNEQFF
TRBJ2-7 | TRBV5-4 | once | . | TGTGCCAGCAGCCTCAACAGGGACGAGCAGTACTTC | CASSLNRDEQYF
TRBJ2-5 | TRBV5-1 | . | . | TGCGCCAGCAGCTTGGGACTAGTCGAAGAGACCCAGTACTTC | CASSLGLVEETQYF
TRBJ2-1 | TRBV3-1/TRBV3-2 | . | TRBD2 | TGTGCCAGCAGCGGGGAGGGAGCGGCTTACAATGAGCAGTTCTTC | CASSGEGAAYNEQFF
TRBJ2-5 | TRBV7-2 | . | . | TGTGCCAGCAGCCTTACCCGGGAGACCCAGTACTTC | CASSLTRETQYF
TRBJ1-5 | TRBV4-2 | . | . | TGTGCCAGCAGCCATCAGGGGAAACATCAGCCCCAGCATTTT | CASSHQGKHQPQHF
TRBJ2-7 | TRBV27 | . | TRBD1 | TGTGCCAGCAAACCCGAGACAGGGGGAACCTACGAGCAGTACTTC | CASKPETGGTYEQYF
TRBJ1-1 | TRBV5-1 | . | TRBD1 | TGCGCCAGCAGCTTTACCGACAGGGGCACTGAAGCTTTCTTT | CASSFTDRGTEAFF
TRBJ1-1 | TRBV6-4 | . | . | TGTGCCAGCAGTGCGCAGGGTTTCAGCACTGAAGCTTTCTTT | CASSAQGFSTEAFF
TRBJ2-1 | TRBV9 | . | TRBD2 | TGTGCCAGCAGCAACGGACTAGCTAGTTACAATGAGCAGTTCTTC | CASSNGLASYNEQFF
TRBJ1-1 | TRBV11-3 | . | . | TGTGCCAGCAGCTACGACTGGATTTACACTGAAGCTTTCTTT | CASSYDWIYTEAFF
TRBJ2-7 | TRBV6-6 | . | TRBD1 | TGTGCCAGCAGTGGGAAGGACAGGGGGCTGGACGAGCAGTACTTC | CASSGKDRGLDEQYF
TRBJ1-4 | TRBV19 | once | TRBD1 | TGTGCCAGTAGTGCCAGACAGGGTGAAAAACTGTTTTTT | CASSARQGEKLFF
TRBJ2-5 | TRBV3-1/TRBV3-2 | . | TRBD2 | TGTGCCAGCAGCCGTAGCGGGGAAGAGACCCAGTACTTC | CASSRSGEETQYF
TRBJ1-4 | TRBV7-2 | once | . | TGTGCCAGCAGGCCTGCTCGGGGGGCGGCTAATGAAAAACTGTTTTTT | CASRPARGAANEKLFF
TRBJ2-5 | TRBV7-2 | . | TRBD2 | TGTGCCAGCAGACACGGGAGGGGGGGCGGATACGAGACCCAGTACTTC | CASRHGRGGGYETQYF
TRBJ1-2 | TRBV6-5 | . | TRBD1 | TGTGCCAGCAGTCAACCTGGACAGGGGGCAGTTGGCTACACCTTC | CASSQPGQGAVGYTF
TRBJ1-5 | TRBV10-3 | . | . | TGTGCCATCAGTGAGCAGGGTTATCAGCCCCAGCATTTT | CAISEQGYQPQHF
TRBJ1-5 | TRBV21-1 | . | . | TGTGCCAGCAGCACCGGGACTCCGTTATCCGGGCGGACAGGGAATCAGCCCCAGCATTTT | CASSTGTPLSGRTGNQPQHF
TRBJ1-5 | TRBV25-1 | . | TRBD1 | TGTGCCAGCAGTGGCACAGGGGGCAGGCAGCCCCAGCATTTT | CASSGTGGRQPQHF
TRBJ1-2 | TRBV3-1/TRBV3-2 | . | TRBD1 | TGCGCCAGCAGTTCCGGGACAGGGGATTTGCATGGCTACACCTTC | CASSSGTGDLHGYTF
TRBJ2-5 | TRBV3-1/TRBV3-2 | . | . | TGTGCCAGCAGCCAAGATGTGGCGGCCCCCTACCAAGAGACCCAGTACTTC | CASSQDVAAPYQETQYF
TRBJ2-1 | TRBV23-1 | . | TRBD2 | TGCGCCAGCAGTCAATCTCGGGCGGGAAGCGGGGGGCCGGGTGAGCAGTTCTTC | CASSQSRAGSGGPGEQFF
TRBJ2-7 | TRBV7-2 | . | . | TGTGCCAGCAGCCAGGCCGGGACTCAAGCCTACGAGCAGTACTTC | CASSQAGTQAYEQYF
TRBJ1-4 | TRBV4-1 | . | TRBD1 | TGCGCCAGCAGCCCGGACCCAGGGGGTGAAAAACTGTTTTTT | CASSPDPGGEKLFF
TRBJ2-5 | TRBV4-2 | . | . | TGTGCCAGCAGCCAAGATGAGCTAGGCGGGACCCAGTACTTC | CASSQDELGGTQYF
TRBJ1-6 | TRBV19 | . | TRBD1 | TGTGCCAGTAGCTACTGGGACAGCCGAAATTCACCCCTCCACTTT | CASSYWDSRNSPLHF
TRBJ2-7 | TRBV6-5 | . | TRBD1 | TGTGCCAGCAGGGCCGGGACAGGGGAGTACGAGCAGTACTTC | CASRAGTGEYEQYF
TRBJ2-7 | TRBV10-3 | . | . | TGTGCCATCAACCTAACGTGCCCAACCCCCTACGAGCAGTACTTC | CAINLTCPTPYEQYF
TRBJ1-3 | TRBV11-2 | . | . | TGTGCCAGCAGCTCCGCGGGCCTTCACTCTGGAAACACCATATATTTT | CASSSAGLHSGNTIYF
TRBJ2-5 | TRBV2 | once | TRBD2 | TGTGCCAGCGGACGATCTAGCGGACAAGAGACCCAGTACTTC | CASGRSSGQETQYF
TRBJ2-7 | TRBV9 | . | TRBD1 | TGTGCCAGCAGCGTAGGGTGGGACAGGGGGTCTGAGCAGTACTTC | CASSVGWDRGSEQYF
TRBJ1-4 | TRBV18 | . | . | TGTGCCAGCTCCCCGAGGAGGCCAGATAATGAAAAACTGTTTTTT | CASSPRRPDNEKLFF
TRBJ2-2 | TRBV7-3 | . | . | TGTGCCAGCAGCTTAGTTCACAGGGAAGGGGGAATCTCCGGGGAGCTGTTTTTT | CASSLVHREGGISGELFF
TRBJ2-6 | TRBV27 | . | . | TGTGCCAGCAGTTTAGGGTACAGGGTCAACGGGGCCAACGTCCTGACTTTC | CASSLGYRVNGANVLTF
TRBJ2-6 | TRBV5-1 | . | . | TGCGCCAGCAGCTTACAGGGTCCGGCTGGGGCCAACGTCCTGACTTTC | CASSLQGPAGANVLTF
TRBJ2-1 | TRBV21-1 | . | . | TGTGCCAGCAGCAAATCTTCGGGAGCTGTCGGCAATGAGCAGTTCTTC | CASSKSSGAVGNEQFF
TRBJ2-7 | TRBV9 | . | TRBD1 | TGTGCCAGCAGCGAGGGACAGGGGTTGGCCTACGAGCAGTACTTC | CASSEGQGLAYEQYF
TRBJ2-5 | TRBV6-5 | few | TRBD1 | TGTGCCAGCAGTTACTATACAGGGGCGAGGGGGGAGACCCAGTACTTC | CASSYYTGARGETQYF
TRBJ1-6 | TRBV18 | many | . | TGTGCCAGCTCACCACTCGGACACGAGAATTCACCCCTCCACTTT | CASSPLGHENSPLHF
TRBJ1-6 | TRBV7-9 | . | TRBD1 | TGTGCCAGCAGCTTAGACAGGGGAAATTCACCCCTCCACTTT | CASSLDRGNSPLHF